Listed here are 16 T cell receptor beta chains from one sample, sequenced in a study of blood T cell repertoires in COVID-19. The method was immunoSEQ multiplex PCR; TCRdb's version includes in-frame clones alone and lacks a portion of them. The sample consists of fewer than 350,000 clones, 65% to 90% of them appearing once. Sequenced material: PBMCs or T cells enriched from blood (not recorded which). Source of these receptors: a middle-aged woman with acute COVID-19.

The rearrangement links TRBV4-2 to TRBJ1-3; no reliable D call. The CDR3 is 18 residues long. Between the trimmed V and J ends, which lost 0 bases and 0 bases, there was a span of 15 bases. The V gene's germline CDR1 is LGHNA and CDR2 YNFKEQ. CDR3 loop: CASSQDPGNTLSGNTIYF. DNA for the CDR3: TGTGCCAGCAGCCAAGACCCCGGGAACACCCTCTCTGGAAACACCATATATTTT.

The genes are TRBV4-3 and TRBJ2-2; D is undetermined. The CDR3 sequence is 15 residues long. Deletions cut 2 bases from V and 4 bases from J, with 11 bases between. Germline lookup yields CDR1 LGHNA and CDR2 YSLEER. Here the CDR3 DNA reads TGCGCCAGCAGCCAATTCCGGGTTGCCACCGGGGAGCTGTTTTTT. This gives the protein CASSQFRVATGELFF.

This chain joins TRBV18 and TRBJ1-2, with D possibly matching TRBD1 (5 bases). Germline CDR1 KGHSH, CDR2 LQKENI. This CDR3 comprises 13 residues. V lost 0 bases and J lost 7, with 9 bases in between. CDR3 protein: CASSPPGDSGYTF. CDR3 nucleotide sequence: TGTGCCAGCTCACCACCAGGGGACTCTGGCTACACCTTC.

This chain joins TRBV19 and TRBJ2-1; D may be TRBD1 (5 bases). Germline V CDR1 and CDR2: LNHDA, SQIVND (reference sequence). V was trimmed by 3 bases and J by 1 base, leaving 10 bases between them. The length of the CDR3 is 15 residues. As DNA, the CDR3 is TGTGCCAGTAGTATCAGGGAATGGTCCTACAATGAGCAGTTCTTC. Its protein product is CASSIREWSYNEQFF.

This chain connects TRBV27 to TRBJ2-5; maybe TRBD2 (5 bases). The V and J ends lost 3 bases and 5 bases respectively, with 10 bases between them. Germline V CDR1 and CDR2: MNHEY, SMNVEV (reference sequence). This CDR3 is built from 13 residues. The CDR3 reads CASSLGVAETQYF. The CDR3 DNA reads TGTGCCAGCAGTTTGGGAGTCGCGGAGACCCAGTACTTC.

The gene calls are TRBV7-2 and TRBJ2-7; 10 positions agree with TRBD2. Trimming cost V 4 bases and J 6 bases; bases outside gene matches: 6. The CDR3 totals 14 residues. Germline V gives CDR1 SGHTA, CDR2 FQGNSA. CDR3 loop: CASSSSGGAGEQYF. As DNA, the CDR3 is TGTGCCAGCAGCTCAAGCGGGGGGGCCGGCGAGCAGTACTTC.

V usage is TRBV6-2 or TRBV6-3 and J usage is TRBJ2-2; possibly TRBD1 for D (5 bases). Trimming removed 6 bases at V and 1 base at J, with 9 bases between. Per germline, CDR1 MNHEY and CDR2 SVGEGT. CDR3 size: 14 residues. The CDR3 spells CASSLGRNTGELFF. In DNA, the CDR3 is TGTGCCAGCAGCCTGGGGCGGAACACCGGGGAGCTGTTTTTT.

For the CDR3, the DNA is TGTGCCAGCAGCCGGGGACTGGAGAACACTGAAGCTTTCTTT. Translated, it gives CASSRGLENTEAFF. This sequence joins TRBV13 and TRBJ1-1; possibly TRBD1 for D (5 bases). The V end was cut by 5 bases, the J end by 1 base, with 11 bases between. Germline V gives CDR1 PRHDT, CDR2 FYEKMQ (reference sequence). CDR3 length: 14 amino acids.

This clone was found a few times. This chain links TRBV11-2 with TRBJ2-3; TRBD2 matches at 10 bases. There are 19 residues in the CDR3. Germline loops: CDR1 SGHAT, CDR2 FQNNGV. V lost 0 bases and J lost 2; bases outside the gene matches: 11. CDR3 protein: CASSLDGTSVTPTTDTQYF. CDR3 nucleotides: TGTGCCAGCAGCTTAGACGGGACTAGCGTCACTCCCACCACAGATACGCAGTATTTT.

The chain combines TRBV2 with TRBJ2-1; no clear D. The CDR3 is 14 amino acids. With 7 bases removed from V and 6 bases from J, the gap between germline ends came to 16 bases. Germline values: CDR1 SNHLY, CDR2 FYNNEI. The CDR3 loop reads CASISSTIANEQFF. DNA of the CDR3: TGTGCCAGCATCTCATCTACTATTGCCAATGAGCAGTTCTTC.

The chain combines TRBV4-2 with TRBJ2-3; tentative D call: TRBD2 (6 bases). CDR1 and CDR2 (germline): LGHNA, YNFKEQ. There are 14 residues in the CDR3. V was trimmed by 4 bases and J by 0 bases, leaving 8 bases between them. The CDR3 sequence is CASSLGTSTDTQYF. DNA of the CDR3: TGTGCCAGCAGCCTAGGGACTAGCACAGATACGCAGTATTTT.

CDR3 bases: TGTGCCAGCAGTTCCGCCGGGACAGGGACCTACGAGCAGTACTTC. It codes for CASSSAGTGTYEQYF. The V call is TRBV28, the J call TRBJ2-7; 9 bases match TRBD1. CDR1 is MDHEN, CDR2 SYDVKM, per germline. V lost 4 bases to trimming and J lost 2 bases; unmatched junction nucleotides: 6. The CDR3 runs to 15 residues.

For this clone: The sample carries other DNA sequences with the same CDR3. The chain carries TRBV5-1 and TRBJ2-7, with TRBD1 matching over 7 bases. The germline gives CDR1 SGHRS, CDR2 YFSETQ. CDR3 size: 14 residues. J was trimmed by 4 bases and V by 0 bases; bases with no gene match: 4. This CDR3 reads CASSLEGGAYEQYF. For the CDR3, the DNA is TGCGCCAGCAGCTTGGAAGGGGGCGCGTACGAGCAGTACTTC.

The chain couples TRBV7-9 to TRBJ2-2, with TRBD1 matching 7 bases. With V trimmed by 5 bases and J by 7 bases, 10 bases remained unmatched. CDR3 length equals 15 residues. Germline-derived CDR1 and CDR2 are SEHNR and FQNEAQ (reference sequence). The CDR3 is CASSGRKTGHGELFF. As DNA, the CDR3 is TGTGCCAGCAGCGGGCGCAAGACAGGGCACGGGGAGCTGTTTTTT.

The chain recombines TRBV15 with TRBJ1-1, with D possibly being TRBD1 (5 bases). The germline V gene encodes CDR1 LNHNV and CDR2 YYDKDF (reference sequence). V gave up 0 bases and J gave up 8 bases, with 10 bases separating them. The CDR3 has 13 amino acids. In DNA, the CDR3 is TGTGCCACCAGCAGAGATCTTAGGGGCGAAGCTTTCTTT. Residues: CATSRDLRGEAFF.

The genes are TRBV6-2 or TRBV6-3 and TRBJ2-7; D unclear. The V gene's germline CDR1 is MNHEY and CDR2 SVGEGT. The V end lost 5 bases, the J end lost 6 bases, and 14 bases lay between the germline ends. The CDR3 sequence is 13 residues long. The CDR3 protein is CASSLEVTIEQYF. The CDR3 DNA sequence: TGTGCCAGCAGTCTCGAGGTCACTATCGAGCAGTACTTC.